This T cell receptor beta chain comes out of a study of T cell repertoires in cytomegalovirus infection. About the research overall: A matching HLA type, together with CMV infection, was signaled by public TCR beta signatures. The study, taken as a whole, reports: Predominance within the ex vivo response was attributable to HLA-C-restricted CMV-specific TCR beta clonotypes. Carriage of CMV together with the relevant HLA was identifiable through cumulative public TCR beta family frequency.

TCRdb processed the reads anew with MiXCR; each CDR3 protein has one entry. The sample lists around 440,000 distinct CDR3 sequences; roughly 12% were seen once. This CDR3 spans 14 amino acids. Germline CDR1 reads DFQATT; CDR2 reads SNEGSKA (reference sequence). V lost 6 bases and J lost 5; bases outside the gene matches: 5. In the case of this clonotype: The antigen remains unidentified.

The receptor comes from a human donor in good health (CMV status not recorded). Some clones in this sample may be carry-over from other donors' samples. Input material: PBMCs. The V and J genes are TRBV20-1 and TRBJ2-2, with 11 nucleotides matching TRBD2. The CDR3 loop reads CSALPSGRTGELFF. In DNA, the CDR3 is TGCAGTGCACTCCCTAGCGGGAGGACCGGGGAGCTGTTTTTT.